These 12 T cell receptor beta chains originate from one sample sequenced in a study of blood T cells in healthy people across ages. Through a sample-barcoded 5' primer and a J-beta primer mix, a second PCR was run for 7 to 11 cycles. TCRdb independently ran MiXCR on the 5' RACE reads; one entry per CDR3 protein. The table shows 600,000 to 800,000 distinct CDR3 sequences, with under 65% occurring only once. What was sequenced was blood. These receptors originate from a woman of 80 years or more in good health.

The rearrangement links TRBV7-2 to TRBJ2-1, with D tentatively TRBD1 or TRBD2 (6 bases each). The CDR3 runs to 14 residues. V lost 10 bases to trimming and J lost 9 bases, with 22 bases between them. Germline loops: CDR1 SGHTA, CDR2 FQGNSA. CDR3 region: CATGGLTGFGEQFF. CDR3 DNA: TGTGCCACCGGGGGCCTAACAGGGTTCGGTGAGCAGTTCTTC.

This clonotype was observed many times. This chain connects TRBV6-5 to TRBJ2-7; D possibly corresponds to TRBD1 (6 bases). CDR1 is MNHEY and CDR2 is SVGAGI in the germline V gene. Trimming cost V 10 bases and J 7 bases, with 17 bases left between them. CDR3 size: 12 residues. CDR3 sequence reads: CATGQTLGEQYF. CDR3 sequence (DNA): TGTGCCACTGGACAGACTTTGGGGGAGCAGTACTTC.

The chain links TRBV2 to TRBJ2-5, with D possibly TRBD2 on 6 matching bases. Per germline, CDR1 SNHLY and CDR2 FYNNEI. The V and J ends lost 5 bases and 11 bases respectively, with 18 bases between them. The CDR3 has 13 residues. The CDR3 protein is CASSRGEYNEQYF. In nucleotides, the CDR3 is TGTGCCAGCAGTCGCGGGGAGTACAATGAGCAGTACTTC.

This clonotype was picked up one time. The chain is built from TRBV7-3 and TRBJ2-2; 7 bases are shared with TRBD1. Germline CDR1 reads SGHTA; CDR2 reads FQGTGA. V shed 5 bases and J 2 bases; nucleotides not matched to a gene: 8. CDR3 length: 16 residues. CDR3 amino acids: CASSGYGTANTGELFF. The CDR3 coding sequence is TGTGCCAGCAGCGGTTACGGGACAGCCAACACCGGGGAGCTGTTTTTT.

The chain joins TRBV29-1 to TRBJ1-2; D uncertain. Germline lookup yields CDR1 SQVTM and CDR2 ANQGSEA. This CDR3 region has 11 residues. V shed 0 bases and J shed 9 bases, with 8 bases lying between them. As DNA, the CDR3 is TGCAGCGTTGAAGAGGTGGATCGCTACACCTTC. Translation gives CSVEEVDRYTF. The full variable domain, its missing parts supplied by reference TRBV29-1 and TRBJ1-2, is SAVISQKPSRDICQRGTSLTIQCQVDSQVTMMFWYRQQPGQSLTLIATANQGSEATYESGFVIDKFPISRPNLTFSTLTVSNMSPEDSSIYLCSVEEVDRYTFGSGTRLTVV.

The rearrangement uses TRBV2 and TRBJ2-5; 8 bases align to TRBD1. The J call is doubtful: the DNA matches TRBJ2-7 better. The CDR3 covers 15 residues. Germline V gene sequence: CDR1 SNHLY, CDR2 FYNNEI. CDR3 loop: CASRTDRDWKGEQYF. Written as DNA, the CDR3 is TGTGCCAGCAGGACGGACAGGGATTGGAAAGGCGAGCAGTACTTC.

This clonotype occurred many times. This chain joins TRBV10-3 and TRBJ2-1; 9 nucleotides line up with TRBD2. V was clipped by 6 bases and J by 8 bases; unmatched bases: 5. The CDR3 runs 13 residues. Germline lookup yields CDR1 ENHRY and CDR2 SYGVKD. The CDR3 nucleotides are TGTGCCATCAGGGGCGGGGGGGCTCATGAGCAGTTCTTC. Translated: CAIRGGGAHEQFF.

V is TRBV29-1 and J is TRBJ2-5; possibly TRBD1 for D (5 bases). The CDR3 totals 15 residues. Germline CDR1 SQVTM, CDR2 ANQGSEA. Trimming left V 0 bases short and J 5 bases short, with 16 bases between. The CDR3 DNA follows: TGCAGCGTTGAAGATGTGGAAGGGGCACAGGAGACCCAGTACTTC. It encodes CSVEDVEGAQETQYF.

This clonotype was detected once. The junction departs from the called germline gene at one end, perhaps through a read error. The chain recombines TRBV2 with TRBJ1-3; D might be TRBD1 (6 bases). The CDR3 consists of 12 residues. Germline CDR1 and CDR2: SNHLY and FYNNEI. CDR3: CASREGTGTIYF. The CDR3 DNA reads as TGTGCCAGCAGGGAAGGCACAGGGACGATATATTTT.

The chain combines TRBV7-9 with TRBJ2-3; 8 bases map to TRBD2. CDR1 is SEHNR and CDR2 is FQNEAQ in the germline V gene (reference sequence). This CDR3 region has 17 residues. Losses at the gene ends were 1 base for V and 0 bases for J; bases not matched to a gene: 6. CDR3 loop: CASSLVAGLLSTDTQYF. CDR3 coding DNA: TGTGCCAGCAGCTTAGTAGCGGGGCTCCTAAGCACAGATACGCAGTATTTT.

The chain joins TRBV20-1 to TRBJ2-7, with TRBD2 matching over 11 bases. The germline gives CDR1 DFQATT, CDR2 SNEGSKA (reference sequence). This CDR3 region has 15 residues. V was pared by 2 bases and J by 2 bases, with 5 bases of the junction left unmatched. The CDR3 sequence: CSARRLAGLTYEQYF. The CDR3, as DNA: TGCAGTGCTAGAAGACTAGCGGGGCTCACCTACGAGCAGTACTTC.

The V call is TRBV7-2, the J call TRBJ2-1; TRBD2 agrees at 9 bases. The length of the CDR3 is 17 residues. CDR1 SGHTA and CDR2 FQGNSA come from the germline V gene. Trimming at V came to 4 bases and at J to 8 bases, leaving 15 bases not matched to a gene. CDR3 in amino acids: CASSSQSRFAGGYEQFF. In DNA, the CDR3 is TGTGCCAGCAGCTCACAGAGCCGGTTTGCGGGGGGGTATGAGCAGTTCTTC.